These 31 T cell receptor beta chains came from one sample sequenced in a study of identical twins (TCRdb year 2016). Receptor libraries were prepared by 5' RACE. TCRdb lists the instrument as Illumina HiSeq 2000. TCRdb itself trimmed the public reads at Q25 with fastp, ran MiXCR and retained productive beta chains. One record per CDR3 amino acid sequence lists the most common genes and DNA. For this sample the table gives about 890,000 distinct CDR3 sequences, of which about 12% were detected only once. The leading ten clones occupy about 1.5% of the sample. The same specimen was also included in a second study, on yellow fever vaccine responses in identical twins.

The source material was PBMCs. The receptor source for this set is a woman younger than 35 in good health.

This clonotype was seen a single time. The CDR3: CASSLFFADTQYF. The CDR3 DNA reads TGTGCCAGCAGTTTATTTTTTGCAGATACGCAGTATTTT. The chain couples TRBV27 to TRBJ2-3, with unresolved D. The CDR3 sequence is 13 residues long. Germline values: CDR1 MNHEY, CDR2 SMNVEV (reference sequence). Between the trimmed V and J ends, which lost 1 base and 4 bases, there was a span of 6 bases.

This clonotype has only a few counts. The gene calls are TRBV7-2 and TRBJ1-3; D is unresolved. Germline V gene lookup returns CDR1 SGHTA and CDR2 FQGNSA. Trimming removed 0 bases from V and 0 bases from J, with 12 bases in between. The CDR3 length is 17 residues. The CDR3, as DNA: TGTGCCAGCAGCTTAGCGGGGAAGGGAATCTCTGGAAACACCATATATTTT. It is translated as CASSLAGKGISGNTIYF.

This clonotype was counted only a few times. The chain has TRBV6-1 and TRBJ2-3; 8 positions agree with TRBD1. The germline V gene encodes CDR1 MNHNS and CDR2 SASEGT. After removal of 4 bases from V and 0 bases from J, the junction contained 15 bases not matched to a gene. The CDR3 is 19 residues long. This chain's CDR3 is CASSASHWGRDRSTDTQYF. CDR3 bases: TGTGCCAGCAGTGCGTCCCATTGGGGCCGGGACAGGAGCACAGATACGCAGTATTTT.

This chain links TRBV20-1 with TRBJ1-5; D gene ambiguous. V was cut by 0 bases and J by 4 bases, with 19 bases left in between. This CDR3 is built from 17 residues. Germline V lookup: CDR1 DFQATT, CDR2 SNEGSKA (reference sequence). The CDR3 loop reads CSARDLLQADLNQPQHF. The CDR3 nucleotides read TGCAGTGCTAGAGATTTGTTACAAGCAGACCTTAATCAGCCCCAGCATTTT.

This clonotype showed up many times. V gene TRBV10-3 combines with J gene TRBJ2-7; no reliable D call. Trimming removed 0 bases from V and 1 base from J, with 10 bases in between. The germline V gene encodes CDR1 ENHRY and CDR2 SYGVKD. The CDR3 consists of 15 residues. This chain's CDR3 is CAISESVTGSYEQYF. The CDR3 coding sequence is TGTGCCATCAGTGAGTCCGTGACGGGTTCCTACGAGCAGTACTTC.

CDR3 region: CASSQFQRATDTQYF. The CDR3 coding sequence is TGCGCCAGCAGTCAATTTCAGCGGGCAACAGATACGCAGTATTTT. The chain recombines TRBV5-1 with TRBJ2-3, with a weak D call TRBD2 (6 bases). The V end lost 5 bases, the J end lost 3 bases, and 16 bases lay between the germline ends. Germline V gene lookup returns CDR1 SGHRS and CDR2 YFSETQ. The CDR3 sequence is 15 residues long.

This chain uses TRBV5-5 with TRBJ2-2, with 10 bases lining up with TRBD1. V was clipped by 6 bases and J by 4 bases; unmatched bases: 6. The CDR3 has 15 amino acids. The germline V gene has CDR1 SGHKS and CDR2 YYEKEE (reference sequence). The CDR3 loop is CASNRDRGLTGELFF. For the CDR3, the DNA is TGTGCCAGCAACCGGGACAGGGGCCTCACCGGGGAGCTGTTTTTT.

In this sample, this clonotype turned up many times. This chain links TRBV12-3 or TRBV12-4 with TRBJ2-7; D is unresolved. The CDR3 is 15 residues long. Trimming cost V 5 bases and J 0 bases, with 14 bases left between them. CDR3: CASSPPSRSSYEQYF. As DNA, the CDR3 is TGTGCCAGCAGTCCCCCGAGTAGGAGCTCCTACGAGCAGTACTTC.

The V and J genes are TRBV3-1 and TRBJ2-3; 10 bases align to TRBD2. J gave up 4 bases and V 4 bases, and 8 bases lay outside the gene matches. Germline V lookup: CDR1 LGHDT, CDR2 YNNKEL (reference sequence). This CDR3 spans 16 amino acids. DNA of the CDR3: TGTGCCAGCAGCCTAAAGCCCCTAGCGGGAGCAGATACGCAGTATTTT. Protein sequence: CASSLKPLAGADTQYF.

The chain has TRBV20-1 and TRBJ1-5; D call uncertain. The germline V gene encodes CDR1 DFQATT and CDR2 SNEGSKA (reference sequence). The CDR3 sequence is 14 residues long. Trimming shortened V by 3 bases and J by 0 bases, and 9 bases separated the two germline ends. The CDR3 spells CSASPADSNQPQHF. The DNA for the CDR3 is TGCAGTGCTAGCCCCGCGGATAGCAATCAGCCCCAGCATTTT.

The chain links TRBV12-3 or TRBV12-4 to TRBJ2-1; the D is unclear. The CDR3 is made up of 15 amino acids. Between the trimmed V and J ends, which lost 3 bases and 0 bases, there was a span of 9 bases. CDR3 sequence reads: CASSLFGVSYNEQFF. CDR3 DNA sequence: TGTGCCAGCAGTTTGTTTGGGGTCTCCTACAATGAGCAGTTCTTC.

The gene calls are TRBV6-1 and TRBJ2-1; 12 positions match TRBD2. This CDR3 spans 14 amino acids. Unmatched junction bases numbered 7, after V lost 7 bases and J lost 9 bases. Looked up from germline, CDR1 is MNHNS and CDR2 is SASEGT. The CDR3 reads CASKETSGGGEQFF. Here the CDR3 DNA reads TGTGCCAGCAAGGAGACTAGCGGGGGTGGTGAGCAGTTCTTC.

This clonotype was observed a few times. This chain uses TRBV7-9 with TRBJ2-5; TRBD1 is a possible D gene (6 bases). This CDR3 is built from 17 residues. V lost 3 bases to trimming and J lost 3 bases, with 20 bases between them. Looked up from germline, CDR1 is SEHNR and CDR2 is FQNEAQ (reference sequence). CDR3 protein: CASSFRPKPGDKETQYF. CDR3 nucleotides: TGTGCCAGCAGCTTTCGTCCGAAACCCGGGGACAAAGAGACCCAGTACTTC.

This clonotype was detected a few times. The CDR3 sequence is CASSDDRGHAEAFF. In nucleotides, the CDR3 is TGTGCCAGCAGTGATGACAGGGGGCATGCTGAAGCTTTCTTT. The genes are TRBV25-1 and TRBJ1-1, with 10 bases that match TRBD1. Trimming cost V 3 bases and J 6 bases; bases outside gene matches: 4. The CDR3 covers 14 residues. Germline V gives CDR1 MGHDK, CDR2 SYGVNS.

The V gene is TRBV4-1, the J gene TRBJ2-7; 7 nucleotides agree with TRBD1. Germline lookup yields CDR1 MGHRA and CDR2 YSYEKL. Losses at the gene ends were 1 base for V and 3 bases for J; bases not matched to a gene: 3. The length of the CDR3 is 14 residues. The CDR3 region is CASSQAGTDYEQYF. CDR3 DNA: TGCGCCAGCAGCCAAGCAGGGACAGACTACGAGCAGTACTTC.

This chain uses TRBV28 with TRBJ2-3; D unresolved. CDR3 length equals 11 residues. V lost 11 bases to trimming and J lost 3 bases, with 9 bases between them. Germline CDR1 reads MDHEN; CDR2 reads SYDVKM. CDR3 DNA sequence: TGTGCCGCCTCGACTACAGATACGCAGTATTTT. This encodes CAASTTDTQYF. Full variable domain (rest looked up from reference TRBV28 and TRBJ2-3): DVKVTQSSRYLVKRTGEKVFLECVQDMDHENMFWYRQDPGLGLRLIYFSYDVKMKEKGDIPEGYSVSREKKERFSLILESASTNQTSMYLCAASTTDTQYFGPGTRLTVL.

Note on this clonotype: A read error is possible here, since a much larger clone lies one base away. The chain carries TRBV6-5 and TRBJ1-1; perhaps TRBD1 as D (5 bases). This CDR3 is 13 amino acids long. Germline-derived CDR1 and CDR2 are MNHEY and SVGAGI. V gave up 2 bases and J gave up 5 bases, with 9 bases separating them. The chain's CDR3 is CASSYPGTTEAFF. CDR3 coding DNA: TGTGCCAGCAGTTACCCCGGGACGACTGAAGCTTTCTTT.

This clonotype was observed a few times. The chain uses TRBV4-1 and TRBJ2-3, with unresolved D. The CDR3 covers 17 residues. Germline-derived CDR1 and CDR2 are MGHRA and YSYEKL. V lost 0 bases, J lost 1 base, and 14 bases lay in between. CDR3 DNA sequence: TGCGCCAGCAGCCAAGAAGGGTCCCTGTCTGGCACAGATACGCAGTATTTT. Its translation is CASSQEGSLSGTDTQYF.

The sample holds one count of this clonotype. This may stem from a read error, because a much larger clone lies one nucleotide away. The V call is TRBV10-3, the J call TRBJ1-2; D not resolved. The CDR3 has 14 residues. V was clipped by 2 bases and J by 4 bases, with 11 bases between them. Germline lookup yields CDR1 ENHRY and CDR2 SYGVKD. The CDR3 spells CAISEASFGYGYTF. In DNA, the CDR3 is TGTGCCATCAGTGAGGCGTCATTTGGCTATGGCTACACCTTC.

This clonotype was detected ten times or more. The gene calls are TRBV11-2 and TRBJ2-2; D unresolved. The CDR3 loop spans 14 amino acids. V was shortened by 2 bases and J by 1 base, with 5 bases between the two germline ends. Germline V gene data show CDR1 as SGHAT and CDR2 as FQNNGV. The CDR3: CASSLSWNTGELFF. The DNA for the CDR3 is TGTGCCAGCAGCTTATCATGGAACACCGGGGAGCTGTTTTTT.

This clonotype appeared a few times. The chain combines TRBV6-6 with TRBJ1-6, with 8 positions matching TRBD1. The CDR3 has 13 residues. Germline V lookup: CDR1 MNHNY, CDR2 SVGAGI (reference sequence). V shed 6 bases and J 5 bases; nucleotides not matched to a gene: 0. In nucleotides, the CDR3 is TGTGCCAGCAGGGACAGGGATAATTCACCCCTCCACTTT. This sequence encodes CASRDRDNSPLHF.

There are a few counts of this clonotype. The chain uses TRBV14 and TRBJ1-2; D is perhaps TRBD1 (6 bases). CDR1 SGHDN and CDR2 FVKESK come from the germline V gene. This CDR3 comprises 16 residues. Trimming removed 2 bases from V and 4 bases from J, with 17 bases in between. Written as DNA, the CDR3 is TGTGCCAGCAGCCAAAGCCTGCCCGGGACAACCTATGGCTACACCTTC. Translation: CASSQSLPGTTYGYTF. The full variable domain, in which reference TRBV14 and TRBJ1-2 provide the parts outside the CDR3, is EAGVTQFPSHSVIEKGQTVTLRCDPISGHDNLYWYRRVMGKEIKFLLHFVKESKQDESGMPNNRFLAERTGGTYSTLKVQPAELEDSGVYFCASSQSLPGTTYGYTFGSGTRLTVV.

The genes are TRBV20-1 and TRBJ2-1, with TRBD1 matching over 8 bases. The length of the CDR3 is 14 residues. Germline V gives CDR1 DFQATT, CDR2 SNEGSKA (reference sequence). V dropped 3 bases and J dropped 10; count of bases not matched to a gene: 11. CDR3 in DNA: TGCAGTGCTAGCCTGGCAGGGGGCCCCAGGGAGCAGTTCTTC. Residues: CSASLAGGPREQFF.

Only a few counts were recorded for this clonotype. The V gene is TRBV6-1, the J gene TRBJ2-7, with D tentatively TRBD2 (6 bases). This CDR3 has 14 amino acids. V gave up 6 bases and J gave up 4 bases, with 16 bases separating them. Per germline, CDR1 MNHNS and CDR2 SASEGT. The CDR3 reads CASRAPGLSYEQYV. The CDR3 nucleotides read TGTGCCAGCAGAGCCCCGGGACTCTCTTACGAGCAGTACGTC.

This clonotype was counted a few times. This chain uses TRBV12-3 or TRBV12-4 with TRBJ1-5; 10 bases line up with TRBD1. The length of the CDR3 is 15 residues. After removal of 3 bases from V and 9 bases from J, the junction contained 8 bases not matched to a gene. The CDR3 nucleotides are TGTGCCAGCAGTTTCAGGACAGGGGGGAGATGGCCCCAGCATTTT. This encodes CASSFRTGGRWPQHF.

The chain's CDR3 is CASMGQGHEKLFF. The CDR3 DNA reads as TGTGCCAGCATGGGACAGGGGCATGAAAAACTGTTTTTT. The chain links TRBV6-1 to TRBJ1-4; TRBD1 matches at 10 bases. The germline V gene has CDR1 MNHNS and CDR2 SASEGT. The V and J ends lost 7 bases and 6 bases, in that order; junction bases with no gene match: 2. The CDR3 is made up of 13 amino acids.

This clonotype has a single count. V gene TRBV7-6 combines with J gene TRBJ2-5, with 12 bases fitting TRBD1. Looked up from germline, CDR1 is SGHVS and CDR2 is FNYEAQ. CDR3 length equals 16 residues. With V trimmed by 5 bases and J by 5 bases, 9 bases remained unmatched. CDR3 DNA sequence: TGTGCCAGCAGCCTCTCCGGGACAGGGGGCAGGGAGACCCAGTACTTC. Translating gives CASSLSGTGGRETQYF. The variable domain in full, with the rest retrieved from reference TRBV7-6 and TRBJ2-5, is GAGVSQSPRYKVTKRGQDVALRCDPISGHVSLYWYRQALGQGPEFLTYFNYEAQQDKSGLPNDRFSAERPEGSISTLTIQRTEQRDSAMYRCASSLSGTGGRETQYFGPGTRLLVL.

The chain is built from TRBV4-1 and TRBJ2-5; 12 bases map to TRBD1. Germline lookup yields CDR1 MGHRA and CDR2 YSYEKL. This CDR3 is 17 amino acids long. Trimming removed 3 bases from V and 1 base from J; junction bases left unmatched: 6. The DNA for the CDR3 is TGCGCCAGCAGCCATACCGGGACAGGGGGCTTCCAAGAGACCCAGTACTTC. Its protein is CASSHTGTGGFQETQYF.

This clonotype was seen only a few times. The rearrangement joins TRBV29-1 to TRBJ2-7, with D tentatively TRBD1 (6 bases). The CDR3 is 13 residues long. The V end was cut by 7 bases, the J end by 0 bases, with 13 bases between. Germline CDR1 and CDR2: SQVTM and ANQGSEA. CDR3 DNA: TGCAGCGGGGGACACCCCGGCTCCTACGAGCAGTACTTC. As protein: CSGGHPGSYEQYF.

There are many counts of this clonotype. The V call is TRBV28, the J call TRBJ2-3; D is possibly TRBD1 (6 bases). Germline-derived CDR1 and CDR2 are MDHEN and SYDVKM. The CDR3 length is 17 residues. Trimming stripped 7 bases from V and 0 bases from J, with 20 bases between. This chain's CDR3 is CASTDPGGGPSTDTQYF. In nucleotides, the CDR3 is TGTGCCAGCACCGATCCTGGGGGCGGGCCAAGCACAGATACGCAGTATTTT.

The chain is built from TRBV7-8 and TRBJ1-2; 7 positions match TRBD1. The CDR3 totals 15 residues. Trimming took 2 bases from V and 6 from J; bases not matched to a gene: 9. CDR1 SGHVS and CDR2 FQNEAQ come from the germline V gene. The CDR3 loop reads CASSLWTGTVDGYTF. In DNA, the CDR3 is TGTGCCAGCAGCTTATGGACCGGGACAGTCGATGGCTACACCTTC.